The text below deals with one TCR beta chain. The authors' processing: Nucleated cell number was recorded as an estimate derived from reference gene primer amplification. Sequencing used immunoSEQ multiplex PCR; TCRdb keeps in-frame clones, though not all of them. V and J calls and clone size are as listed in that table; D and trimming were resolved from the DNA. The data contain 35,000 to 45,000 clones, just over 90% of them singletons. This CDR3 region has 17 residues. Germline V gives CDR1 SQVTM, CDR2 ANQGSEA. The V gene end was trimmed by 4 bases and the J gene end by 0 bases; junction bases not matched to a gene: 5. These data come from a study of blood T cell repertoires in COVID-19. Whole-study context: The origin of the acute and convalescent COVID-19 samples was the United States, Italy and Spain. Sample material is recorded as cDNA or gDNA derived from T cells, B-cell-depleted T cells, or PBMCs.

Seattle enrolled patients during active infection and tracked them longitudinally. Sequenced: peripheral blood. The origin of this receptor is a man aged 45 to 65 with COVID-19, enrolled during active disease. This chain joins TRBV29-1 and TRBJ2-5, with TRBD2 matching over 16 bases. CDR3 residues: CSVVGTSGRAYQETQYF. As DNA, the CDR3 is TGCAGCGTTGTGGGGACTAGCGGGAGGGCGTACCAAGAGACCCAGTACTTC.